These 2 T cell receptor beta chains came from one sample sequenced in a study of blood T cell repertoires in COVID-19 (dated by TCRdb to the early 2020s). Library construction relied on the immunoSEQ multiplex PCR assay. TCRdb stores this immuneACCESS table with in-frame sequences only. Part of the clones is absent; in the studies checked, under half of the shortfall reflects unresolved V genes, and no reason is known for the rest. Within this sample are about 300,000 clones, with 86% of them counted one time only. The ten largest clones capture roughly 4% of the sample. Material for sequencing was PBMCs or T cells enriched from blood (not recorded which). The receptors were sampled from a man aged 25 to 40 who had recovered from COVID-19.

This chain connects TRBV11-3 to TRBJ2-7, with 8 positions matching TRBD2. The CDR3 is 14 amino acids. Trimming cost V 2 bases and J 0 bases; bases outside gene matches: 0. Germline V gene sequence: CDR1 SGHNT, CDR2 YENEEA. In DNA form, the CDR3 reads TGTGCCAGCAGCTTAAGCGGGGGCTCCTACGAGCAGTACTTC. It codes for CASSLSGGSYEQYF. Full variable domain (remainder filled in from reference TRBV11-3 and TRBJ2-7): EAGVVQSPRYKIIEKKQPVAFWCNPISGHNTLYWYLQNLGQGPELLIRYENEEAVDDSQLPKDRFSAERLKGVDSTLKIQPAELGDSAVYLCASSLSGGSYEQYFGPGTRLTVT.

This chain links TRBV5-1 with TRBJ1-1; 8 bases align to TRBD1. The junction had 7 bases not matched to a gene; V was cut back by 2 bases and J by 1 base. This CDR3 spans 16 amino acids. Germline CDR1 SGHRS, CDR2 YFSETQ. This chain's CDR3 is CASSLRTGWANTEAFF. CDR3 in DNA: TGCGCCAGCAGCTTACGGACAGGGTGGGCGAACACTGAAGCTTTCTTT.